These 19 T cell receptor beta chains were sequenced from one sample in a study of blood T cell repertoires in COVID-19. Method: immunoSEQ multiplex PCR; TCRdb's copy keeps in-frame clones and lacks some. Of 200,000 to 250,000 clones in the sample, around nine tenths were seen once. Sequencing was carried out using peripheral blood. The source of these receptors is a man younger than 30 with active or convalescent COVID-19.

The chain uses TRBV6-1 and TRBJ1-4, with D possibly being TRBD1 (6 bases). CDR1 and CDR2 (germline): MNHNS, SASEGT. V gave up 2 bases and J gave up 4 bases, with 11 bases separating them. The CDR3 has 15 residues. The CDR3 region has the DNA TGTGCCAGCAGTGAAAACAGGGCGATTAATGAAAAACTGTTTTTT. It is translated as CASSENRAINEKLFF.

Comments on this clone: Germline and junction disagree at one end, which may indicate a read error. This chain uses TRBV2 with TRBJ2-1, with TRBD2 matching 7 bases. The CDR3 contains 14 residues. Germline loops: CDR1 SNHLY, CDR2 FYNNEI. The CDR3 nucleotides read TGTGCCACCACACGGGAGGTCTCCCACAATGAGCAGTTCTTC. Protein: CATTREVSHNEQFF.

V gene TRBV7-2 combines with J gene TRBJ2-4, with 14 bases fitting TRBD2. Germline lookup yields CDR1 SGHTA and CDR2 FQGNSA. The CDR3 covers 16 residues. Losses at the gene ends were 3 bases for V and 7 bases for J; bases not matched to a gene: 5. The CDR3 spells CASSLGTSGRANIQYF. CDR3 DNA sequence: TGTGCCAGCAGCTTGGGGACTAGCGGGAGAGCGAACATTCAGTACTTC. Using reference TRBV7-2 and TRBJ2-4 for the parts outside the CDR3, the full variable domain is GAGVSQSPSNKVTEKGKDVELRCDPISGHTALYWYRQSLGQGLEFLIYFQGNSAPDKSGLPSDRFSAERTGGSVSTLTIQRTQQEDSAVYLCASSLGTSGRANIQYFGAGTRLSVL.

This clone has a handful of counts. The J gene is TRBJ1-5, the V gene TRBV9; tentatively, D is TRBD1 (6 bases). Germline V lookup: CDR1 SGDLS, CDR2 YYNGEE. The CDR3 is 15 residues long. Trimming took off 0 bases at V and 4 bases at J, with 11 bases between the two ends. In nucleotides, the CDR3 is TGTGCCAGCAGCGTAGGCTCAGGGGCTAATCAGCCCCAGCATTTT. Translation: CASSVGSGANQPQHF.

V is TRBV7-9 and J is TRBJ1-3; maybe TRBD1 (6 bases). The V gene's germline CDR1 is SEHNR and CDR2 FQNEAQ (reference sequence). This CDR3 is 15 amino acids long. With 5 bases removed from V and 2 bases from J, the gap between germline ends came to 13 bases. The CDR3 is CASSPMGAAGNTIYF. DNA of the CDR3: TGTGCCAGCAGCCCAATGGGGGCTGCTGGAAACACCATATATTTT.

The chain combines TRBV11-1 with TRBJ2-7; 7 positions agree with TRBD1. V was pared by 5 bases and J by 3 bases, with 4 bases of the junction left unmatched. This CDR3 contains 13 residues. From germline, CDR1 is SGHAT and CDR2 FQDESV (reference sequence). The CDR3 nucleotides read TGTGCCAGCAGCGCAGGGACAGACTACGAGCAGTACTTC. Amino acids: CASSAGTDYEQYF.

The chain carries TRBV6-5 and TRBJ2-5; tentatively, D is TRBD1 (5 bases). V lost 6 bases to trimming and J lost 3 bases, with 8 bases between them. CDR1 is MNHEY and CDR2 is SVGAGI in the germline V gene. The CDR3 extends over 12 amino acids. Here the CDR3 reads CASRGVEETQYF. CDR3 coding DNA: TGTGCCAGCAGAGGGGTGGAAGAGACCCAGTACTTC.

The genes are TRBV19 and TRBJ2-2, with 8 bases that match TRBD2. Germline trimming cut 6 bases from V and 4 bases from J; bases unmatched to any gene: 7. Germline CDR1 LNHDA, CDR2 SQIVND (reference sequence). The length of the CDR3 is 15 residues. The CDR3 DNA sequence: TGTGCCAGTAGAACCGGACTAGCAACCACCGGGGAGCTGTTTTTT. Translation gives CASRTGLATTGELFF.

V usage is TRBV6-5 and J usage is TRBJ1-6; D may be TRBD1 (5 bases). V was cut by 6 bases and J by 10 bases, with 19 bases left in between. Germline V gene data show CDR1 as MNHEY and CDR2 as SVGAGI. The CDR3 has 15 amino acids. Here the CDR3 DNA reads TGTGCCAGCAGGCCCGGAAGACAGCGGGACTCACCCCTCCACTTT. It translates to CASRPGRQRDSPLHF.

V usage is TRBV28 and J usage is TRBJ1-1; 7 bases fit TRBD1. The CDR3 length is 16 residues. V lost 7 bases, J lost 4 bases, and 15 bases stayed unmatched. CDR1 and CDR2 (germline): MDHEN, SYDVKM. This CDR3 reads CASTTGRTGRSTEAFF. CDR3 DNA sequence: TGTGCCAGCACCACGGGAAGGACAGGACGATCCACTGAAGCTTTCTTT.

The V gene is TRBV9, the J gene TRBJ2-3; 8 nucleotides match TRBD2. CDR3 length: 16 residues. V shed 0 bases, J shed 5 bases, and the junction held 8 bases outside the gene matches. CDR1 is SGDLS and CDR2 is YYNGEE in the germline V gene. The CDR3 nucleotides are TGTGCCAGCAGCGTAGGCGGGGCGGGGGGTTTAGATACGCAGTATTTT. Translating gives CASSVGGAGGLDTQYF.

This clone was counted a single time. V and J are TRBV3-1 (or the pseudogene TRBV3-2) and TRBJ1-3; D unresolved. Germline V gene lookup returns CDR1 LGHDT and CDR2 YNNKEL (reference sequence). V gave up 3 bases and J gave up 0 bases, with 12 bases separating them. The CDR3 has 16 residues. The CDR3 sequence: CASSQRLSNSGNTIYF. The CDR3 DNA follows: TGTGCCAGCAGCCAGCGACTGTCTAACTCTGGAAACACCATATATTTT.

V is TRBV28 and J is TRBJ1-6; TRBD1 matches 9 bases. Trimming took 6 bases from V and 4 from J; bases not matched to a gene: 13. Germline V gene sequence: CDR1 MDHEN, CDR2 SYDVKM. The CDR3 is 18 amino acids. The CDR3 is CASRGEAGTGPYNSPLHF. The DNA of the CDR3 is TGTGCCAGCAGAGGAGAGGCCGGGACAGGGCCATATAATTCACCCCTCCACTTT.

The CDR3 loop is CASSYGTAFAYGYTF. The CDR3, as DNA: TGTGCCAGCAGTTACGGGACAGCCTTTGCCTATGGCTACACCTTC. The rearrangement joins TRBV6-2 or TRBV6-3 to TRBJ1-2; 7 bases map to TRBD1. Germline CDR1 reads MNHEY; CDR2 reads SVGEGT. V trimming: 2 bases; J trimming: 4 bases; junction bases outside the gene matches: 7. The CDR3 spans 15 residues.

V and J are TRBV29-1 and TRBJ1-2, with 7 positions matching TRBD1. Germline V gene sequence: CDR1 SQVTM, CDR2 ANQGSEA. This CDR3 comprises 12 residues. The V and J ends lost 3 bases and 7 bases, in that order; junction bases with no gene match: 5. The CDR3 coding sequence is TGCAGCGTTGACGGGACAGTAGGTGGCTACACCTTC. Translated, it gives CSVDGTVGGYTF. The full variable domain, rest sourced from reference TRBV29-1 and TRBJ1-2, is SAVISQKPSRDICQRGTSLTIQCQVDSQVTMMFWYRQQPGQSLTLIATANQGSEATYESGFVIDKFPISRPNLTFSTLTVSNMSPEDSSIYLCSVDGTVGGYTFGSGTRLTVV.

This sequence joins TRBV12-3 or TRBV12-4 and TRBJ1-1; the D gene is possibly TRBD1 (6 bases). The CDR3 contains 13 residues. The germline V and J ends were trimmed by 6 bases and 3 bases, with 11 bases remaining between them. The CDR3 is CASSLAGDTEAFF. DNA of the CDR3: TGTGCCAGCAGCCTGGCAGGGGACACTGAAGCTTTCTTT.

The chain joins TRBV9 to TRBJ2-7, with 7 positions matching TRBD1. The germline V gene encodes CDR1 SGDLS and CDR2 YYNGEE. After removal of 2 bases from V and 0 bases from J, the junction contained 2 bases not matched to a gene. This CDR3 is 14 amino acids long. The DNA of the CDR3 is TGTGCCAGCAGCGTCGGACAGGCCTCCTACGAGCAGTACTTC. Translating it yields CASSVGQASYEQYF.

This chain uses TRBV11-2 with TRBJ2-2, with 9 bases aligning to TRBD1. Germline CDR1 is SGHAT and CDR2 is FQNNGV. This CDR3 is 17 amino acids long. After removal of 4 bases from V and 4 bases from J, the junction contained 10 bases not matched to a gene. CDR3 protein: CASSSLWGTGSTGELFF. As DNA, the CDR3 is TGTGCCAGCAGCTCCCTTTGGGGGACAGGGAGCACCGGGGAGCTGTTTTTT.

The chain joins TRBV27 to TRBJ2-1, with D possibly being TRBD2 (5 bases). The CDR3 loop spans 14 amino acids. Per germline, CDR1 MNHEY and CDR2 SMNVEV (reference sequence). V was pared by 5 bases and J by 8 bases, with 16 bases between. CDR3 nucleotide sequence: TGTGCCAGCAGTACGGGAAGCAGATTCCATGAGCAGTTCTTC. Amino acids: CASSTGSRFHEQFF.